This is a list of T cell receptor beta chains from one sample in a study of PD-L1 blockade in urothelial cancer. Libraries were prepared by immunoSEQ multiplex PCR; TCRdb keeps only in-frame clonotypes and omits some of them. The sample consists of 120,000 or so clones, about 82% of them appearing once. This specimen was PBMCs, taken around atezolizumab (anti-PD-L1) treatment. All receptors derive from a man in his fifties with urothelial cancer. The CDR3 runs from the conserved cysteine through the conserved F or W. D genes are given only for firm matches. Not every row has a clone size; where given, it reads once, few, many or a size class.

CDR3nt: TGTGCCAGCAGCCCCAAAGGAGCGGAATACACCGGGGAGCTGTTTTTT
CDR3aa: CASSPKGAEYTGELFF
v_gene: TRBV9
abundance: -
d_gene: -
j_gene: TRBJ2-2

CDR3nt: TGCGCCAGCAGCTTGGGGACAGGGGGCTGGGAGCAGTTCTTC
CDR3aa: CASSLGTGGWEQFF
v_gene: TRBV5-1
abundance: few
d_gene: TRBD1
j_gene: TRBJ2-1

CDR3nt: TGCAGCGTTCAGAGGCGCTACAATGAGCAGTTCTTC
CDR3aa: CSVQRRYNEQFF
v_gene: TRBV29-1
abundance: -
d_gene: -
j_gene: TRBJ2-1

CDR3nt: TGTGCCAGCCTCCAGGGAGGGTCCTTCTACGAGCAGTACTTC
CDR3aa: CASLQGGSFYEQYF
v_gene: TRBV6-6
abundance: -
d_gene: TRBD2
j_gene: TRBJ2-7

CDR3nt: TGTGCCAGCAGCCTAGGAGCGGGAGGGCCCCATGAGCAGTTCTTC
CDR3aa: CASSLGAGGPHEQFF
v_gene: TRBV7-2
abundance: few
d_gene: TRBD2
j_gene: TRBJ2-1

CDR3nt: TGTGCCAGCAGTCGAGCGGGAGTCCCGGATACGCAGTATTTT
CDR3aa: CASSRAGVPDTQYF
v_gene: TRBV14
abundance: -
d_gene: TRBD2
j_gene: TRBJ2-3

CDR3nt: TGTGCCAGCAGCCCACAGATCGTCTCCTACAATGAGCAGTTCTTC
CDR3aa: CASSPQIVSYNEQFF
v_gene: TRBV11-3
abundance: -
d_gene: -
j_gene: TRBJ2-1

CDR3nt: TGTGCCAGCAGCTTAGTGGGCCCCGAGACGCAGCCCCAGCATTTT
CDR3aa: CASSLVGPETQPQHF
v_gene: TRBV7-9
abundance: -
d_gene: -
j_gene: TRBJ1-5

CDR3nt: TGTGCCTGGATGAGGGCACCGAACACTGAAGCTTTCTTT
CDR3aa: CAWMRAPNTEAFF
v_gene: TRBV30
abundance: few
d_gene: -
j_gene: TRBJ1-1

CDR3nt: TGTGCCAGCAGTGAAAAGACAGGGATGTCACCCCTCCACTTT
CDR3aa: CASSEKTGMSPLHF
v_gene: TRBV6-1
abundance: few
d_gene: TRBD1
j_gene: TRBJ1-6

CDR3nt: TGTGCCAGCTCCTCAACAGGGAAAGGGGTGAACACTGAAGCTTTCTTT
CDR3aa: CASSSTGKGVNTEAFF
v_gene: TRBV18
abundance: few
d_gene: -
j_gene: TRBJ1-1

CDR3nt: TGCAGCGTTGTGGGCGAAGCCTACGAGCAGTACTTC
CDR3aa: CSVVGEAYEQYF
v_gene: TRBV29-1
abundance: -
d_gene: -
j_gene: TRBJ2-7

CDR3nt: TGTGCCAGCAGCTTAAGTTTGGGGACAGGAAACAATGAGCAGTTCTTC
CDR3aa: CASSLSLGTGNNEQFF
v_gene: TRBV7-3
abundance: -
d_gene: TRBD1
j_gene: TRBJ2-1

CDR3nt: TGTGCCAGCAGTTTATCGGGCAGGGGGAGGATCAATCAGCCCCAGCATTTT
CDR3aa: CASSLSGRGRINQPQHF
v_gene: TRBV28
abundance: -
d_gene: TRBD1
j_gene: TRBJ1-5

CDR3nt: TGTGCCTGGGCACGAAACAGGGGTGGTATGAACACTGAAGCTTTCTTT
CDR3aa: CAWARNRGGMNTEAFF
v_gene: TRBV30
abundance: -
d_gene: TRBD1
j_gene: TRBJ1-1

CDR3nt: TGTGCCACCAGCAGAGGCAGGCTCGGTGAAAAACTGTTTTTT
CDR3aa: CATSRGRLGEKLFF
v_gene: TRBV15
abundance: -
d_gene: -
j_gene: TRBJ1-4

CDR3nt: TGCGCCAGCAGCTTGGGAGGAGGAATGACTTACAATGAGCAGTTCTTC
CDR3aa: CASSLGGGMTYNEQFF
v_gene: TRBV5-1
abundance: -
d_gene: -
j_gene: TRBJ2-1

CDR3nt: TGTGCCTGGAGTGTAGGACAGGGAGTCCGTGGCTACACCTTC
CDR3aa: CAWSVGQGVRGYTF
v_gene: TRBV30
abundance: -
d_gene: TRBD1
j_gene: TRBJ1-2

CDR3nt: TGTGCCAGCTCACCGACAGGGGGTCAGCCCCAGCATTTT
CDR3aa: CASSPTGGQPQHF
v_gene: TRBV18
abundance: -
d_gene: TRBD1
j_gene: TRBJ1-5

CDR3nt: TGCGCCAGCAGCGCCTTAGCGGGAGTGTTCAATGAGCAGTTCTTC
CDR3aa: CASSALAGVFNEQFF
v_gene: TRBV5-1
abundance: -
d_gene: TRBD2
j_gene: TRBJ2-1

CDR3nt: TGTGCCTGGAGCCGTGACAGGGGAATTGAAAAACTGTTTTTT
CDR3aa: CAWSRDRGIEKLFF
v_gene: TRBV30
abundance: -
d_gene: TRBD1
j_gene: TRBJ1-4

CDR3nt: TGTGCCAGCCATAAGACAGGGACTAATGAAAAACTGTTTTTT
CDR3aa: CASHKTGTNEKLFF
v_gene: TRBV2
abundance: -
d_gene: TRBD1
j_gene: TRBJ1-4

CDR3nt: TGTGCCAGCAGCGTAGGGAGTGGGACAGAGCAGTTCTTC
CDR3aa: CASSVGSGTEQFF
v_gene: TRBV9
abundance: -
d_gene: -
j_gene: TRBJ2-1

CDR3nt: TGCGCCAGCAGCTTAAATATAGCGGGAACCGGCAATGAGCAGTTCTTC
CDR3aa: CASSLNIAGTGNEQFF
v_gene: TRBV5-1
abundance: -
d_gene: TRBD2
j_gene: TRBJ2-1

CDR3nt: TGTGCCAGCAGCTTTCGGGGAATTGGCAATGAGCAGTTCTTC
CDR3aa: CASSFRGIGNEQFF
v_gene: TRBV11-3
abundance: -
d_gene: -
j_gene: TRBJ2-1

CDR3nt: TGTGCCAGCACTGAGACTAGCGGGAGGGTAGGGACCCAGTACTTC
CDR3aa: CASTETSGRVGTQYF
v_gene: TRBV27
abundance: -
d_gene: TRBD2
j_gene: TRBJ2-5

CDR3nt: TGCGCCAGCAGCCAAGAAAGGGGACTAGCGGGAGGGTTAAACACCGGGGAGCTGTTTTTT
CDR3aa: CASSQERGLAGGLNTGELFF
v_gene: TRBV4-1
abundance: -
d_gene: TRBD2
j_gene: TRBJ2-2

CDR3nt: TGTGCCAGCAGTTTGCCAGGGGGCTATGGCTACACCTTC
CDR3aa: CASSLPGGYGYTF
v_gene: TRBV6-5
abundance: -
d_gene: TRBD1
j_gene: TRBJ1-2

CDR3nt: TGTGCCAGCAGCCAGGCAACAGGGGCCGGGGAGCTGTTTTTT
CDR3aa: CASSQATGAGELFF
v_gene: TRBV14
abundance: -
d_gene: TRBD1
j_gene: TRBJ2-2

CDR3nt: TGTGCCAGCAGCAGGTCGCGCCCCATCAATGAGCAGTTCTTC
CDR3aa: CASSRSRPINEQFF
v_gene: TRBV2
abundance: -
d_gene: -
j_gene: TRBJ2-1

CDR3nt: TGTGCCGGCAGCTCGGGACAGGGGTTCTACGAGCAGTACTTC
CDR3aa: CAGSSGQGFYEQYF
v_gene: TRBV30
abundance: -
d_gene: TRBD1
j_gene: TRBJ2-7

CDR3nt: TGTGCCATCAGTGAGTCGAAAGGGGTGTACGAGCAGTACTTC
CDR3aa: CAISESKGVYEQYF
v_gene: TRBV10-3
abundance: -
d_gene: -
j_gene: TRBJ2-7

CDR3nt: TGTGCCATCAGTGTGTGGACAGGGGTCAATGAGCAGTTCTTC
CDR3aa: CAISVWTGVNEQFF
v_gene: TRBV10-3
abundance: -
d_gene: TRBD1
j_gene: TRBJ2-1

CDR3nt: TGTGCCACCCAATGGGGGGTGACAGATACGCAGTATTTT
CDR3aa: CATQWGVTDTQYF
v_gene: TRBV2
abundance: -
d_gene: -
j_gene: TRBJ2-3

CDR3nt: TGTGCCAGCACCAAGGACGGGGTCCGATCGGAGCAGTACTTC
CDR3aa: CASTKDGVRSEQYF
v_gene: TRBV28
abundance: -
d_gene: -
j_gene: TRBJ2-7

CDR3nt: TGTGCCAGCCGCGGACAGGGGTCGGTCTCACCCCTCCACTTT
CDR3aa: CASRGQGSVSPLHF
v_gene: TRBV28
abundance: -
d_gene: TRBD1
j_gene: TRBJ1-6

CDR3nt: TGTGCTAGCAGGGGGGGGGCGACAGCCCCCACAGATACGCAGTATTTT
CDR3aa: CASRGGATAPTDTQYF
v_gene: TRBV7-7
abundance: -
d_gene: -
j_gene: TRBJ2-3

CDR3nt: TGTGCCAGCAGTGAACTAGCGAGTACTGAAGCTTTCTTT
CDR3aa: CASSELASTEAFF
v_gene: TRBV6-1
abundance: -
d_gene: -
j_gene: TRBJ1-1

CDR3nt: TGTGCCAGCAGCTCGATGGGGGGACGTGAACTGTTTTTT
CDR3aa: CASSSMGGRELFF
v_gene: TRBV5-4
abundance: once
d_gene: -
j_gene: TRBJ1-4

CDR3nt: TGTGCCTGGAGTGTACGGGACAGGGGGTGGGCAACTAATGAAAAACTGTTTTTT
CDR3aa: CAWSVRDRGWATNEKLFF
v_gene: TRBV30
abundance: -
d_gene: TRBD1
j_gene: TRBJ1-4

CDR3nt: TGTGCCAGCTTGAGGCTCACGCTCACTTACAATGAGCAGTTCTTC
CDR3aa: CASLRLTLTYNEQFF
v_gene: TRBV2
abundance: -
d_gene: -
j_gene: TRBJ2-1

CDR3nt: TGTGCCAGCAAGGGGGAGAAAGATTCAGATACGCAGTATTTT
CDR3aa: CASKGEKDSDTQYF
v_gene: TRBV6-4
abundance: -
d_gene: -
j_gene: TRBJ2-3

CDR3nt: TGTGCCAGCAGTGAGGGGGGGCGCGATGGCTACACCTTC
CDR3aa: CASSEGGRDGYTF
v_gene: TRBV6-1
abundance: -
d_gene: -
j_gene: TRBJ1-2

CDR3nt: TGTGCCAGTAGCCCCGGGACAGGGGTAATAGACTATGGCTACACCTTC
CDR3aa: CASSPGTGVIDYGYTF
v_gene: TRBV19
abundance: -
d_gene: TRBD1
j_gene: TRBJ1-2

CDR3nt: TGTGCCAGCAGCTTAAGGAGCGGGAGGGGCTCCTACGAGCAGTACTTC
CDR3aa: CASSLRSGRGSYEQYF
v_gene: TRBV11-1
abundance: -
d_gene: TRBD2
j_gene: TRBJ2-7

CDR3nt: TGCGCCAGCAGCCAAGAATTATCTAACAGGGTGTTTGGAAACACCATATATTTT
CDR3aa: CASSQELSNRVFGNTIYF
v_gene: TRBV4-1
abundance: -
d_gene: -
j_gene: TRBJ1-3

CDR3nt: TGTGCCAGCAGCGTAGCGGGAAAGTACCAAGAGACCCAGTACTTC
CDR3aa: CASSVAGKYQETQYF
v_gene: TRBV9
abundance: -
d_gene: -
j_gene: TRBJ2-5

CDR3nt: TGTGCCAGCAGCCGCGGACATTCCTCCTACGAGCAGTACTTC
CDR3aa: CASSRGHSSYEQYF
v_gene: TRBV11-2
abundance: -
d_gene: -
j_gene: TRBJ2-7

CDR3nt: TGTGCCAGCAGCTTAAGGACAGGCGGCGGGGAGCTGTTTTTT
CDR3aa: CASSLRTGGGELFF
v_gene: TRBV11-1
abundance: -
d_gene: TRBD1
j_gene: TRBJ2-2

CDR3nt: TGTGCCAGCCGCGGGCCAGCCAGGCAAGAGACCCAGTACTTC
CDR3aa: CASRGPARQETQYF
v_gene: TRBV6-5
abundance: -
d_gene: -
j_gene: TRBJ2-5

CDR3nt: TGTGCCAGCAGCGTTGAGGGAGGGAGGGGCACTGAAGCTTTCTTT
CDR3aa: CASSVEGGRGTEAFF
v_gene: TRBV9
abundance: -
d_gene: -
j_gene: TRBJ1-1

CDR3nt: TGTGCCAGCTCGCCGGACTCGCTCTCCTACGAGCAGTACTTC
CDR3aa: CASSPDSLSYEQYF
v_gene: TRBV18
abundance: -
d_gene: -
j_gene: TRBJ2-7

CDR3nt: TGTGCCAGCAGCGTTACAGGGGGTAATTCACCCCTCCACTTT
CDR3aa: CASSVTGGNSPLHF
v_gene: TRBV9
abundance: -
d_gene: TRBD1
j_gene: TRBJ1-6

CDR3nt: TGCGCCAGCAGCCAAACAGGGGGACCTTCACCCCTCCACTTT
CDR3aa: CASSQTGGPSPLHF
v_gene: TRBV4-1
abundance: -
d_gene: TRBD1
j_gene: TRBJ1-6

CDR3nt: TGTGCCAGCACCGACACCTTGAACACTGAAGCTTTCTTT
CDR3aa: CASTDTLNTEAFF
v_gene: TRBV7-9
abundance: -
d_gene: -
j_gene: TRBJ1-1

CDR3nt: TGTGCCAGCAGTGGACAGTTCGGCTCCTACGAGCAGTACTTC
CDR3aa: CASSGQFGSYEQYF
v_gene: TRBV28
abundance: -
d_gene: -
j_gene: TRBJ2-7

CDR3nt: TGTGCCAGCTCAAAGGGGATGAAAGGGGATGTGGCTTTCTTT
CDR3aa: CASSKGMKGDVAFF
v_gene: TRBV18
abundance: -
d_gene: -
j_gene: TRBJ1-1